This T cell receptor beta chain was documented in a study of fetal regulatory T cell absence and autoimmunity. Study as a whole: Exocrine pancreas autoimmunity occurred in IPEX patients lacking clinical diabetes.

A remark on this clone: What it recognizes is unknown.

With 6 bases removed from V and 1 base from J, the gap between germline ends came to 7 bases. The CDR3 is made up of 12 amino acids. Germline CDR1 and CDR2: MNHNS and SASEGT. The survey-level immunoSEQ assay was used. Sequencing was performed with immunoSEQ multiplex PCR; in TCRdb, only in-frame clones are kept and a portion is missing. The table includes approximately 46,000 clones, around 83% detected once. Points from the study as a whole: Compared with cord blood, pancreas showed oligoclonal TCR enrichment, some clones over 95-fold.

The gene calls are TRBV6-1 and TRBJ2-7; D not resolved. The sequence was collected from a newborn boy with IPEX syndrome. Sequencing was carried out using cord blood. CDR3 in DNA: TGTGCCAGCAGGACTGATTCCTACGAGCAGTACTTC. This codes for CASRTDSYEQYF.